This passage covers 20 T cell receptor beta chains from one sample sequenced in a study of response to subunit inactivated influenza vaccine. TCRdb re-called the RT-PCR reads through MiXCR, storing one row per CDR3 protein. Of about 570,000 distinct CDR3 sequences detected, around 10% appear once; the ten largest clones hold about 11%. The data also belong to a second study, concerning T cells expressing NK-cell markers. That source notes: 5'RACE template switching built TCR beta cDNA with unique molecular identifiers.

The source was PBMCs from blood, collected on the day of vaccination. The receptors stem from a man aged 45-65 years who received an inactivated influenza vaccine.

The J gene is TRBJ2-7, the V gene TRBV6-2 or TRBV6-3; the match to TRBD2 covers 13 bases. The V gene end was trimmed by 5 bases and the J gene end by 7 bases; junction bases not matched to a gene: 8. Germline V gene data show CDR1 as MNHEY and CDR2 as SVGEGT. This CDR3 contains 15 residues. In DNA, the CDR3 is TGTGCCAGCAGTATACCGGGACTAGCGGGAAGTGAGCAGTACTTC. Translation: CASSIPGLAGSEQYF.

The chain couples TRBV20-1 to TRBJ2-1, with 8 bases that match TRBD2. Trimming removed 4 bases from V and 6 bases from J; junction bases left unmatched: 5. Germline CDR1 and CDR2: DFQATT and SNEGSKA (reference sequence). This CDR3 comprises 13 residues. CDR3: CSAINLAGNEQFF. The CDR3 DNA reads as TGCAGTGCTATAAACCTAGCGGGCAATGAGCAGTTCTTC.

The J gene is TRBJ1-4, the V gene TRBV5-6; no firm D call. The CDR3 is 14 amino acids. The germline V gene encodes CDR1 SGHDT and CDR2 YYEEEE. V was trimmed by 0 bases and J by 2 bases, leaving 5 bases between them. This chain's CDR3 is CASSLGMTNEKLFF. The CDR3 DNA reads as TGTGCCAGCAGCTTGGGGATGACTAATGAAAAACTGTTTTTT.

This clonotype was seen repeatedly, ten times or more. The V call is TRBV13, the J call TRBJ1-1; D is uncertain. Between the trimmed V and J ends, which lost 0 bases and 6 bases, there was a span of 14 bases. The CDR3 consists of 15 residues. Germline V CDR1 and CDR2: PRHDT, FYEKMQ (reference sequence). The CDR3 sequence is CASSLGEGLIPEAFF. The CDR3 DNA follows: TGTGCCAGCAGCTTAGGAGAGGGTCTGATCCCTGAAGCTTTCTTT.

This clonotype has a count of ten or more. This CDR3 reads CSVFSGRADKNIQYF. CDR3 DNA sequence: TGCAGCGTTTTTAGCGGGAGGGCCGACAAAAACATTCAGTACTTC. The chain has TRBV29-1 and TRBJ2-4; 11 bases are a match to TRBD2. Germline assignment: CDR1 SQVTM and CDR2 ANQGSEA. V was pared by 5 bases and J by 3 bases, with 6 bases of the junction left unmatched. CDR3 length: 15 residues.

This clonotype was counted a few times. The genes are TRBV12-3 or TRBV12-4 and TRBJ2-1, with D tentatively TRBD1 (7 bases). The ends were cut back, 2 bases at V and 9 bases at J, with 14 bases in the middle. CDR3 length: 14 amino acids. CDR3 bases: TGTGCCAGCAGTTTACAACAGGGGAGGAGTGAGCAGTTCTTC. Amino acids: CASSLQQGRSEQFF.

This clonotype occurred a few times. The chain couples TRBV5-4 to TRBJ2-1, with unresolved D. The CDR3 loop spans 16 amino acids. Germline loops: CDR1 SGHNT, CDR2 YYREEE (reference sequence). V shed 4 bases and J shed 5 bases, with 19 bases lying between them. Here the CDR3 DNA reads TGTGCCAGCAGCCCGCCTTCCCCCAGCACCAACAATGAGCAGTTCTTC. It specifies CASSPPSPSTNNEQFF.

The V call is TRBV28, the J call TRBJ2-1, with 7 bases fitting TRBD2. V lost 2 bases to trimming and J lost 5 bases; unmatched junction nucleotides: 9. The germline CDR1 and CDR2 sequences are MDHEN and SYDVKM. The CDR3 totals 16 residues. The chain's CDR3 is CASSLNRGTIHNEQFF. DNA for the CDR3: TGTGCCAGCAGTTTAAACCGGGGGACTATCCACAATGAGCAGTTCTTC.

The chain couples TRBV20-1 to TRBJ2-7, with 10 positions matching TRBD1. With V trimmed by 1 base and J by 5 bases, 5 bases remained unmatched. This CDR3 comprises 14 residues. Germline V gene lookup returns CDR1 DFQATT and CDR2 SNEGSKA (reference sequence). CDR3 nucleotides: TGCAGTGCTAGAGCCCTCGACAGGGGGCACGAGCAGTACTTC. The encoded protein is CSARALDRGHEQYF.

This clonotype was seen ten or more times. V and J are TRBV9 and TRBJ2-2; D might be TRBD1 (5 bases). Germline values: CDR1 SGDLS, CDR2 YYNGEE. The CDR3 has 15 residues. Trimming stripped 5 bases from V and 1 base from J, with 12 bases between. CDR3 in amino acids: CASSRQPVNTGELFF. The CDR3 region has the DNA TGTGCCAGCAGTAGACAGCCAGTGAACACCGGGGAGCTGTTTTTT.

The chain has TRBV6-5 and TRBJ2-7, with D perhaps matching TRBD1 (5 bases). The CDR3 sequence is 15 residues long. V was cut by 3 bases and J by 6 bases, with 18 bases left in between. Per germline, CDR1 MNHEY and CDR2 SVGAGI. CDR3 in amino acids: CASSYRSTGLFEQYF. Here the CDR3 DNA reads TGTGCCAGCAGTTATCGTTCCACAGGTTTGTTCGAGCAGTACTTC.

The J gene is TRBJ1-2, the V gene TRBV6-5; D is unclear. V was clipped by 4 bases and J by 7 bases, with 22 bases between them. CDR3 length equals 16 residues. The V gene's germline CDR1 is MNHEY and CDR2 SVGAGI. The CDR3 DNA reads TGTGCCAGCAGTTCTACCGCTGGTTCGGCCGGACGTGGCTACACCTTC. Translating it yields CASSSTAGSAGRGYTF.

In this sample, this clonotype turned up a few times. The CDR3 here is CASSLEGQNTGELFF. The CDR3, as DNA: TGCGCCAGCAGCTTGGAGGGACAGAACACCGGGGAGCTGTTTTTT. The rearrangement links TRBV5-1 to TRBJ2-2; D might be TRBD1 (6 bases). V lost 0 bases and J lost 1, with 7 bases in between. The V gene's germline CDR1 is SGHRS and CDR2 YFSETQ. This CDR3 spans 15 amino acids.

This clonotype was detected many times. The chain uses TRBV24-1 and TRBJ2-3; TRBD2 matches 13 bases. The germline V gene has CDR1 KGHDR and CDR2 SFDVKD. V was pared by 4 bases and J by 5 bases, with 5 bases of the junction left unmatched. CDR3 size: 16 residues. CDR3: CATSETSGRAQDTQYF. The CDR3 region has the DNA TGTGCCACCAGTGAAACTAGCGGGAGGGCCCAAGATACGCAGTATTTT.

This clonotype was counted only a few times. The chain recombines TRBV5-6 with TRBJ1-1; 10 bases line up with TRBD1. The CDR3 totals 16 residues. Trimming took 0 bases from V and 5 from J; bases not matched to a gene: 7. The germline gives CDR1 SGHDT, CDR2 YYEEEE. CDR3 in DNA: TGTGCCAGCAGCTTGGAGGGACAGGGGTTCGTAACTGAAGCTTTCTTT. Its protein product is CASSLEGQGFVTEAFF.

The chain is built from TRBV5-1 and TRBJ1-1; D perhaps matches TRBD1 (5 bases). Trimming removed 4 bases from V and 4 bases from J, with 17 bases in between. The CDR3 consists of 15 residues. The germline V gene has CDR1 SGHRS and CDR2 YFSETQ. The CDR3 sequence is CASSPLWGEGTEAFF. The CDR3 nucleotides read TGCGCCAGCAGCCCACTTTGGGGCGAAGGCACTGAAGCTTTCTTT.

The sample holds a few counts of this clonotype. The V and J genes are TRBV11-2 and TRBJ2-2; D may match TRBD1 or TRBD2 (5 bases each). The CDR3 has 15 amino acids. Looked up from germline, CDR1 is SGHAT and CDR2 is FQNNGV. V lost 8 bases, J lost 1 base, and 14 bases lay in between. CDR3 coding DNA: TGTGCCAGCGTTACCCCAGGGAGGAACACCGGGGAGCTGTTTTTT. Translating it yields CASVTPGRNTGELFF. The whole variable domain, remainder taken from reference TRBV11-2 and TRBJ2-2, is EAGVAQSPRYKIIEKRQSVAFWCNPISGHATLYWYQQILGQGPKLLIQFQNNGVVDDSQLPKDRFSAERLKGVDSTLKIQPAKLEDSAVYLCASVTPGRNTGELFFGEGSRLTVL.

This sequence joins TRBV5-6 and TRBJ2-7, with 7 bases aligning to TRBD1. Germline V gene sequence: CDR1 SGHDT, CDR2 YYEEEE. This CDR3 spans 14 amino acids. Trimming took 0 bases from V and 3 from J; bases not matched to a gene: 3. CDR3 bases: TGTGCCAGCAGCTTGGGGGACAGCGACTACGAGCAGTACTTC. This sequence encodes CASSLGDSDYEQYF.

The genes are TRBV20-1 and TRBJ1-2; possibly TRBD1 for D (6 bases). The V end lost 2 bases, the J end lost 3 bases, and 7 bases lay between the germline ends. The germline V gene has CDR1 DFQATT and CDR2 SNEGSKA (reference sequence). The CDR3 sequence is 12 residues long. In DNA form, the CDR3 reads TGCAGTGCTAGAAACAGGGACTATGGCTACACCTTC. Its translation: CSARNRDYGYTF.

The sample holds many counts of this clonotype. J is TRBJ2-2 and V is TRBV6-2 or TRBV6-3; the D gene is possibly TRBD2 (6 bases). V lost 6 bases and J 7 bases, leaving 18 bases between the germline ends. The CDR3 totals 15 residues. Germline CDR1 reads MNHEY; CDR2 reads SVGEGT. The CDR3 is CASSLREKSSGELFF. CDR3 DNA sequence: TGTGCCAGCAGCCTCCGGGAGAAGTCTAGCGGGGAGCTGTTTTTT.